This TCR beta chain was identified in a study of OX40 agonist ivuxolimab in advanced cancers. Context from the whole study: Ivuxolimab was a fully human IgG2 agonistic monoclonal antibody targeting the costimulatory receptor OX40 (CD134). Intravenous ivuxolimab was administered to patients every 2 weeks at six dose levels: 0.01, 0.1, 0.3, 1.5, 3 and 10 mg/kg. Among the roughly 50 dose-escalation patients, about 20 had hepatocellular carcinoma, about 15 melanoma, 9 renal cell carcinoma and 9 head and neck cancer. The dose-escalation cohort was 82.7% male with a mean age of approximately 59 years, ranging from roughly 23 to 79. Patients were allowed to have had prior anti-PD-1, anti-PD-L1 or anti-CTLA-4 therapy, and around 41% of the dose-escalation patients had previously received checkpoint inhibitors. Partial responses were achieved by three dose-escalation patients, of whom one had hepatocellular carcinoma and two had cutaneous melanoma. Peripheral TCRbeta sequencing aimed to test whether ivuxolimab altered TCR sequence diversity and caused clonal T-cell expansion. The paper reports the monotherapy dose-escalation portion (N = 52 patients) of the phase I ivuxolimab trial.

With regard to this clone: Its antigen is currently not known. The record has no base qualities; no much larger clone is one base away.

The CDR3, cysteine through phenylalanine, is 15 amino acids long. The read is trimmed to its CDR3 DNA, 45 bases read in frame from base 1. The junction carries 16 bases between V and J, which are trimmed by 5 bases and 2 bases respectively. Reading the germline V gene gives CDR1 MGHRA and CDR2 YSYEKL. Patients with autoimmune disease history or receiving systemic immunosuppression were excluded from the trial. Peripheral blood for TCR sequencing was drawn from every dose cohort at baseline, at cycle 4 day 1 and at cycle 7 day 1. The samples were drawn from a first-in-human, open-label, multicenter phase I dose-escalation trial of ivuxolimab. Adults with locally advanced or metastatic head and neck squamous cell, hepatocellular, melanoma or renal cell carcinoma were enrolled in the trial. Before TCR sequencing, CD4+ T cells and CD8+ T cells were sorted from peripheral blood as separate populations.

The paper as a whole reports these results and caveats: In the 0.1-3.0 mg/kg groups, partial responders had among the lowest normalized peripheral clonal expansion, particularly in CD8+ T cells. Low levels of normalized T-cell clonal expansion were also seen in some patients who did not respond. Which antigens the clonally expanded peripheral T cells were specific for was not determined. At doses from 0.1 to 3.0 mg/kg, clonal expansion was seen in both CD4+ and CD8+ blood T cells between baseline and week 6. On average, CD8+ T cells showed more expanded clones than CD4+ T cells after ivuxolimab.

For sequencing of the TCRbeta CDR3 region, genomic DNA was extracted from the sorted cells. The immunoSEQ Assay was used for sequencing of TCRbeta CDR3 regions. The immuneACCESS repertoire file appears here via TCRdb, limited to in-frame rearrangements. These files lack a portion of the clones; in checked studies, under half of the deficit traces to unresolved V genes, and the cause of the others is not known. In this sample the table shows tens of thousands of clones, approximately 93% of which occur a single time. The ten most abundant clones make up 15% to 20% of the sample. The rearranged segments are TRBV4-1 and TRBJ2-7, with no reliable assignment of the D segment. The source of this sequence is an adult with an advanced solid tumor such as melanoma, head and neck, liver or kidney cancer. The source material was CD4+ or CD8+ T cells sorted from blood, sampled in a trial of the OX40 agonist ivuxolimab. This receptor carries the CDR3 CASSLVMENTYEQYF. The nucleotide sequence reads TGCGCCAGCAGCTTGGTAATGGAGAATACCTACGAGCAGTACTTC.